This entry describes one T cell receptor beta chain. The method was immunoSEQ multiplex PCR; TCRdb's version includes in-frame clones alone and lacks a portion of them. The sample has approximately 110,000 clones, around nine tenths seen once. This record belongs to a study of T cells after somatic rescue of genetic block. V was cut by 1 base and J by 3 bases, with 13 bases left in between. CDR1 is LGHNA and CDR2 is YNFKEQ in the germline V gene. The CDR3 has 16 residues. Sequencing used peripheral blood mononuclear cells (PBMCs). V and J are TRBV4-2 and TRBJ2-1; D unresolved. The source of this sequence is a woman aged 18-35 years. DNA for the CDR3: TGTGCCAGCAGCCAAGCCCCCCAAGGGAACTACAATGAGCAGTTCTTC. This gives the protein CASSQAPQGNYNEQFF.